This TCR beta chain is from a study of blood T cell repertoires in COVID-19 (dated by TCRdb to about 2020). Notes on the research overall: Samples from collaborators originated in the United States, Italy and Spain and spanned both the acute and convalescent phases of COVID-19. The prospective study material was composed of cDNA or gDNA derived from T cells, B-cell-depleted T cells, or PBMCs. The dataset comprised deeply sampled blood TCRbeta repertoires from subjects exposed to, actively infected with, or recovered from COVID-19. The repertoires were made available in a free public database intended to serve as a resource for research on the immune response to SARS-CoV-2. The samples were drawn from the first 160 participants of the ongoing ImmuneRACE study and from 1,254 subjects provided by 6 global collaborators. Sample metadata almost always included a de-identified subject ID, COVID-19 status, age in years and sex. HLA class I and class II types, where available, came from metadata supplied by the sample provider rather than from assay-based typing.

Each collaborating institution followed its own protocols to collect whole blood in K2EDTA tubes. For TCRbeta analysis, collaborator samples were shipped as frozen whole blood, as isolated PBMCs, or as DNA extracted from either sample type. Unmatched junction bases come to 5, with V trimmed by 9 bases and J by 7 bases. From a lookup of the germline V gene, CDR1 and CDR2 are MNHEY and SVGAGI. From the cysteine through the phenylalanine, the CDR3 covers 11 amino acids. The DNA shown is the 33-base CDR3, in frame from base 1. Findings and caveats that apply to the study as a whole: The amount of clinical and demographic metadata varied by source and participant and was provided uncurated.

This clone appeared a few times. Its antigen is unknown. Per-base qualities were not stored, and no clone one base away is much larger. TCRbeta CDR3 regions were amplified from genomic DNA by means of the immunoSEQ Assay, a bias-controlled multiplex PCR. As for how the authors treated the data: Nucleated cell counts per sample were estimated from amplification of reference gene primers within the assay. To quantify the absolute abundance of each unique TCRbeta CDR3 rearrangement, sequence reads were collapsed and filtered. For each sample, productive Simpson clonality was calculated as the square root of Simpson's diversity index across productive rearrangements. In TCRdb, the immuneACCESS table is reduced to in-frame sequences with V and J assigned. These tables do not hold every clone; where another copy was compared, an unresolved V gene accounts for under half, and the others remain unexplained. Clone size and V and J calls were adopted from that table, with D and trimming inferred from the DNA. A total of about 120,000 clones appear in this sample, around 78% of them only once. The top ten clonotypes cover about 2.1% of the sample.

The material sequenced was peripheral blood. This TCR was recovered from a man aged 30 to 39 with acute or convalescent COVID-19. Recombination linked TRBV6-5 to TRBJ1-2, with 7 bases matching TRBD1. The sequenced DNA is TGTGCCAGTCGACAGGGACCTGGCTACACCTTC. It specifies CASRQGPGYTF.